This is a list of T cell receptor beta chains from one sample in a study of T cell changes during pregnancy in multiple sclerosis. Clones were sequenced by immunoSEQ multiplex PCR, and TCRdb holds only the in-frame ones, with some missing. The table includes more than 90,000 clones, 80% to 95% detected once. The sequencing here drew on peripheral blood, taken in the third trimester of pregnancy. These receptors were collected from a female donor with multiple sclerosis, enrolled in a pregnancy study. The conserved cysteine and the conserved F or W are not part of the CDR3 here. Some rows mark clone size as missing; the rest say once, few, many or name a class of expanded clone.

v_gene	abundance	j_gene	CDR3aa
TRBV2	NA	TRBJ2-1	ASRRTSGVNEQF
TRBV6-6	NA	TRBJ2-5	ASSRRGRSETQY
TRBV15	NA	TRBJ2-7	ATSRVRRGEQY
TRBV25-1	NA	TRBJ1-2	ASTPDRAPYYGYT
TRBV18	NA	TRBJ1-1	ASSPVVPGTEAF
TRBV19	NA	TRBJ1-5	ASRKDRVGNQPQH
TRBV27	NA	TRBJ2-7	ASSLWGGHRGYEQY
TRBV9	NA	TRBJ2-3	ASSVGHTDTQY
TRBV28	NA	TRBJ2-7	ASSSPSGVPPAEQY
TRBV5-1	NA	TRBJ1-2	ASSLAGGYGYT
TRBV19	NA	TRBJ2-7	ASSKGTGSREQY
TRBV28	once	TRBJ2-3	ASRRAGRTDTQY
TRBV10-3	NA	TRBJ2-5	AIRAGAVQETQY
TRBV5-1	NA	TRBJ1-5	ASSLDSGGNQPQH
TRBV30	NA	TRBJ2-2	AWSQFTRTLRELSTGELF
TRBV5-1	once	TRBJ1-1	ASSLRTGPDTEAF
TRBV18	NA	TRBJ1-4	ASSPIPGEKLF
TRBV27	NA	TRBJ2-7	ASRTSEGQTYEQY
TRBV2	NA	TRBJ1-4	ASQIAPHEKLF
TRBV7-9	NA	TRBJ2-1	ASSLVGGNEQF
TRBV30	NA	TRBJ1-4	AWSRGQGELF
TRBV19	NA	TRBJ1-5	ASSIGSQYSNQPQH